Presented here are 6 T cell receptor beta chains from one specimen sequenced in a study of neurological immune-mediated disorders. MiXCR, run by TCRdb on the 5' RACE reads, gives a single entry per CDR3 protein. The table records about 27,000 distinct CDR3 sequences, more than 20% of them present only once. The source material was PBMCs. Source of these receptors: an older woman in good health.

The V and J genes are TRBV7-7 and TRBJ2-7; D is perhaps TRBD1 (5 bases). The CDR3 length is 14 residues. V shed 5 bases and J shed 2 bases, with 13 bases lying between them. Germline assignment: CDR1 SSHAT and CDR2 FNYEAQ (reference sequence). CDR3 nucleotide sequence: TGTGCCAGCAGCGTAGGACCAGGGACCTACGAGCAGTACTTC. Translating it yields CASSVGPGTYEQYF.

This chain connects TRBV5-1 to TRBJ2-2; the match to TRBD2 covers 9 bases. The CDR3 length is 15 residues. Trimming took 2 bases from V and 5 from J; bases not matched to a gene: 4. Germline loops: CDR1 SGHRS, CDR2 YFSETQ. The CDR3 bases are TGCGCCAGCAGCTTTAGCGGGAGAGGGACCGGGGAGCTGTTTTTT. Translated, it gives CASSFSGRGTGELFF. The full variable domain, rest sourced from reference TRBV5-1 and TRBJ2-2, is KAGVTQTPRYLIKTRGQQVTLSCSPISGHRSVSWYQQTPGQGLQFLFEYFSETQRNKGNFPGRFSGRQFSNSRSEMNVSTLELGDSALYLCASSFSGRGTGELFFGEGSRLTVL.

This clonotype was seen at least ten times. J is TRBJ1-1 and V is TRBV29-1, with D possibly being TRBD1 (6 bases). This CDR3 has 12 amino acids. V was pared by 7 bases and J by 5 bases, with 14 bases between. Germline V lookup: CDR1 SQVTM, CDR2 ANQGSEA. CDR3 sequence (DNA): TGCAGCGCCTTAACAGGGAGGACTGAAGCTTTCTTT. Translated: CSALTGRTEAFF.

This clonotype was found many times. J is TRBJ2-4 and V is TRBV12-3 or TRBV12-4, with 10 positions matching TRBD1. Germline trimming cut 5 bases from V and 2 bases from J; bases unmatched to any gene: 6. The CDR3 covers 16 residues. In nucleotides, the CDR3 is TGTGCCAGCAGTCTTGGACAGGGGGAGTCCAAAAACATTCAGTACTTC. Protein: CASSLGQGESKNIQYF.

Concerning this clonotype itself: The conserved phenylalanine or tryptophan normally closing the CDR3 is absent here, so this likely arose from a read error. The CDR3 loop reads CSATGLAGGEQYY. In DNA, the CDR3 is TGCAGTGCTACCGGACTAGCGGGTGGTGAGCAGTACTAC. The gene calls are TRBV20-1 and TRBJ2-7, with TRBD2 matching 11 bases. This CDR3 has 13 residues. With V trimmed by 4 bases and J by 7 bases, 6 bases remained unmatched. The germline gives CDR1 DFQATT, CDR2 SNEGSKA (reference sequence).

This clonotype was counted ten times or more. The V and J genes are TRBV4-3 and TRBJ1-5, with D hard to call. Germline V CDR1 and CDR2: LGHNA, YSLEER. V lost 1 base and J 8 bases, leaving 12 bases between the germline ends. The CDR3 loop spans 14 amino acids. The DNA of the CDR3 is TGCGCCAGCAGCCAAGTCCGGGTCTCCGAGCCCCAGCATTTT. It specifies CASSQVRVSEPQHF.